The present TCR beta chain was sequenced within a study of blood T cell repertoires in COVID-19. Study overall: Samples taken during acute and convalescent COVID-19 were collected in the United States, Italy and Spain.

Data came from immunoSEQ multiplex PCR; TCRdb stores just in-frame clones and leaves some out. This table has about 260,000 clones, 85% to 90% appearing once. The participants were between about 18 and 95 years old and came from 24 US areas. Membership in each cohort depended on participant-reported clinical history. No more than 2 weeks before study entry, exposed participants had met a case of COVID-19. The germline gives CDR1 MNHEY, CDR2 SMNVEV (reference sequence). CDR3 length equals 13 residues. Trimming removed 5 bases from V and 5 bases from J; junction bases left unmatched: 5. The TCR originated in a man aged 50-59 years who had been exposed to COVID-19. Material: PBMCs or T cells enriched from blood (not recorded which). This rearrangement joins TRBV27 to TRBJ1-2, with TRBD1 matching 7 bases. In DNA form, the CDR3 reads TGTGCCAGCAGTCCCTCGGGACAGTATGGCTACACCTTC. Amino acid sequence: CASSPSGQYGYTF.